Described below is a single T cell receptor (beta chain) sequence and its context. Antigen unknown. Use of 60 Vbeta and 13 Jbeta primers characterized the PCR. Generated by immunoSEQ multiplex PCR, the TCRdb table keeps only in-frame clones and is missing some. The sample gives about 210,000 clones, 86% of which show up once; 0.31% is in the top ten. This sample is drawn from a study of cytomegalovirus exposure and HLA in healthy donors. Regarding the study as a whole: CMV serostatus alone was available as immune exposure information.

Per germline, CDR1 SGHTA and CDR2 FQGNSA. The V segment lost 4 bases and the J segment 7 bases; nucleotides outside the gene matches: 9. This CDR3 comprises 16 residues. The specimen was PBMCs. The chain combines TRBV7-2 with TRBJ2-1; TRBD2 matches 11 bases. This receptor was identified in a woman between 25 and 40 years old in good health and CMV-seronegative. The chain's CDR3 is CASSSVAGGLWNEQFF. CDR3 DNA sequence: TGTGCCAGCAGCTCCGTAGCGGGGGGGCTCTGGAATGAGCAGTTCTTC.